This entry lists 7 T cell receptor beta chains sequenced from one sample in a study of T cell responses to AZD1222 COVID-19 vaccine. The repertoire was sequenced with immunoSEQ multiplex PCR; TCRdb's copy has only in-frame clones and lacks some. The table lists 90,000 to 150,000 clones, approximately 91% of them singletons. This specimen consisted of peripheral blood, obtained on day 0 of AZD1222 vaccination. These receptors all come from an adult in good health.

The table lists this clone with a few counts. The chain joins TRBV28 to TRBJ2-2; maybe TRBD2 (6 bases). In germline, CDR1 is MDHEN, CDR2 SYDVKM. The CDR3 is 14 residues long. V was trimmed by 6 bases and J by 4 bases, leaving 12 bases between them. The CDR3 protein is CASRRREVTGELFF. CDR3 nucleotides: TGTGCCAGCAGGCGGCGGGAAGTCACCGGGGAGCTGTTTTTT. The full variable domain, completed using reference TRBV28 and TRBJ2-2, is DVKVTQSSRYLVKRTGEKVFLECVQDMDHENMFWYRQDPGLGLRLIYFSYDVKMKEKGDIPEGYSVSREKKERFSLILESASTNQTSMYLCASRRREVTGELFFGEGSRLTVL.

The DNA of the CDR3 is TGTGCCAGCTCACTCCCGGGACAGGGCACAGATACGCAGTATTTT. Translating it yields CASSLPGQGTDTQYF. This rearrangement joins TRBV18 to TRBJ2-3; TRBD1 agrees at 8 bases. Germline V CDR1 and CDR2: KGHSH, LQKENI. Germline trimming cut 4 bases from V and 1 base from J; bases unmatched to any gene: 4. The CDR3 extends over 15 amino acids.

The chain links TRBV5-5 to TRBJ2-2; the match to TRBD1 covers 11 bases. The V segment lost 5 bases and the J segment 5 bases; nucleotides outside the gene matches: 2. Germline assignment: CDR1 SGHKS and CDR2 YYEKEE (reference sequence). The CDR3 totals 14 residues. CDR3 protein: CASRRDRGTGELFF. The CDR3 bases are TGTGCCAGCAGGCGGGACAGGGGGACCGGGGAGCTGTTTTTT.

This sequence joins TRBV6-2 or TRBV6-3 and TRBJ2-5, with TRBD2 matching over 8 bases. Germline loops: CDR1 MNHEY, CDR2 SVGEGT. The V and J ends lost 6 bases and 4 bases, in that order; junction bases with no gene match: 10. This CDR3 is built from 15 residues. CDR3 in DNA: TGTGCCAGCAGCCGCCCCGTTAGCGGGACAGAGACCCAGTACTTC. This codes for CASSRPVSGTETQYF.

The chain couples TRBV19 to TRBJ1-1; D is ambiguous. V was trimmed by 6 bases and J by 1 base, leaving 9 bases between them. CDR3 length: 13 residues. Germline V gene lookup returns CDR1 LNHDA and CDR2 SQIVND (reference sequence). Here the CDR3 DNA reads TGTGCCAGTAGATCTTCCGGGAACACTGAAGCTTTCTTT. This translates into CASRSSGNTEAFF.

The chain is built from TRBV25-1 and TRBJ1-5; TRBD1 is a possible D gene (5 bases). The CDR3 is 17 amino acids. The ends were cut back, 0 bases at V and 0 bases at J, with 12 bases in the middle. CDR1 and CDR2 (germline): MGHDK, SYGVNS. This chain's CDR3 is CASSEYRVGYSNQPQHF. DNA of the CDR3: TGTGCCAGCAGTGAATACAGGGTTGGTTATAGCAATCAGCCCCAGCATTTT.

The genes are TRBV6-1 and TRBJ1-4; the D gene is possibly TRBD1 (6 bases). Germline CDR1 MNHNS, CDR2 SASEGT. This CDR3 has 15 residues. Trimming pared 2 bases from V and 8 bases from J, leaving 15 bases between. The CDR3 DNA is TGTGCCAGCAGTGAAACCCCGCCAGGGGAGGAAAAACTGTTTTTT. It specifies CASSETPPGEEKLFF.